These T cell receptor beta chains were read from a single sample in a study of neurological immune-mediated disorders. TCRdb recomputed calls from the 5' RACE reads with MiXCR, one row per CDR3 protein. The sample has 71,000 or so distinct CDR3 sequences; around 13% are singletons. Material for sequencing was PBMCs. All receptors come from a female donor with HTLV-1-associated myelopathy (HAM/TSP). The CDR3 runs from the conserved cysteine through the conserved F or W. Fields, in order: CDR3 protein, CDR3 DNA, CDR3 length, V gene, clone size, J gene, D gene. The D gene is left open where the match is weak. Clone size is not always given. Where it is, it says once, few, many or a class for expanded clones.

CATAGTGANVLTF TGTGCCACTGCAGGAACTGGGGCCAACGTCCTGACTTTC 13 TRBV28 many TRBJ2-6 -
CASSLGPGLNTGELFF TGTGCCAGCAGCTTAGGTCCGGGGCTGAACACCGGGGAGCTGTTTTTT 16 TRBV7-9 many TRBJ2-2 -
CASSPPHETQYF TGTGCCAGCAGCCCACCTCATGAGACCCAGTACTTC 12 TRBV11-2 many TRBJ2-5 -
CSADPGTPALRQYF TGCAGTGCTGATCCCGGGACACCGGCCCTACGGCAGTATTTT 14 TRBV20-1 few TRBJ2-3 -
CASMARTGLPYEQYF TGCGCCAGCATGGCACGGACAGGTCTTCCCTACGAGCAGTACTTC 15 TRBV4-1 many TRBJ2-7 TRBD1
CSPRGGNTEAFF TGCAGCCCCAGGGGAGGAAACACTGAAGCTTTCTTT 12 TRBV20-1 many TRBJ1-1 -
CASSYLTRGLNYGYTF TGTGCCAGCAGTTACTTAACCCGGGGGCTTAACTATGGCTACACCTTC 16 TRBV28 many TRBJ1-2 -
CSARDEARKNSPLHF TGCAGTGCTAGAGATGAGGCCAGGAAGAATTCACCCCTCCACTTT 15 TRBV20-1 medium-sized TRBJ1-6 -
CASSPWRDYNEQFF TGTGCCAGCTCACCCTGGCGGGACTACAATGAGCAGTTCTTC 14 TRBV18 - TRBJ2-1 -
CTTSDSGQGEKLFF TGTACCACCAGTGATTCAGGACAGGGGGAAAAACTGTTTTTT 14 TRBV24-1 - TRBJ1-4 TRBD1
CTSSLGGGSTDTQYF TGCACCAGCAGCTTGGGTGGGGGAAGCACAGATACGCAGTATTTT 15 TRBV5-1 once TRBJ2-3 -
CASSLDYTGELFF TGTGCCAGCAGCTTAGACTACACCGGGGAGCTGTTTTTT 13 TRBV7-6 many TRBJ2-2 -
CASSLEARVYNSPLHF TGTGCCAGCAGCTTGGAGGCAAGGGTTTATAATTCACCCCTCCACTTT 16 TRBV5-5 - TRBJ1-6 -
CASGPLTGGVGDTQYF TGCGCCAGCGGGCCCTTGACAGGGGGCGTAGGAGATACGCAGTATTTT 16 TRBV5-1 few TRBJ2-3 TRBD1
CASSQTILDNEQFF TGTGCCAGCAGCCAGACCATCCTAGACAATGAGCAGTTCTTC 14 TRBV7-6 - TRBJ2-1 -
CASSLTSGDTEAFF TGCGCCAGCAGCTTGACCTCGGGGGACACTGAAGCTTTCTTT 14 TRBV5-1 many TRBJ1-1 -
CASSPTLTGNYGYTF TGTGCCAGCAGTCCGACCCTAACAGGGAACTATGGCTACACCTTC 15 TRBV12-3/TRBV12-4 many TRBJ1-2 -